There are a few counts of the clone carrying this TCR beta chain. This specimen belongs to a study of blood T cell repertoires in COVID-19. Study information: PBMCs, B-cell-depleted T cells, or T cells provided the cDNA or gDNA that made up the material.

Patients of the Seattle cohort, enrolled during active infection, were followed longitudinally. Germline CDR1 and CDR2: SNHLY and FYNNEI. This CDR3 contains 14 residues. Between the trimmed V and J ends, which lost 4 bases and 6 bases, there was a span of 12 bases. Original methodology: Estimation of nucleated cell counts was performed using reference gene primer amplification. Assay: immunoSEQ multiplex PCR; the TCRdb copy retains only in-frame clones and omits some. The V and J calls and clone size come from that table; D and trimming were worked out from the DNA. The sample includes over 65,000 clones, 75% to 85% of them seen just once.

J is TRBJ2-2 and V is TRBV2, with D possibly TRBD1 on 5 matching bases. Input material: peripheral blood. The receptor was derived from a man in his 60s with COVID-19, enrolled during active disease. CDR3 residues: CASSGLRGPGELFF. In DNA form, the CDR3 reads TGTGCCAGCAGTGGTCTAAGGGGCCCCGGGGAGCTGTTTTTT.